One sample yielded the 26 T cell receptor beta chains listed below, sequenced in a study of neurological immune-mediated disorders. TCRdb reanalysed the 5' RACE reads using MiXCR and keeps one entry per CDR3 protein. The data hold around 69,000 distinct CDR3 sequences, with roughly 3.2% observed a single time. Sequencing was carried out using PBMCs. These receptors all stem from a man aged 35 to 55 with multiple sclerosis.

This clonotype was picked up many times. This chain joins TRBV7-8 and TRBJ2-5; the D is unclear. Germline V lookup: CDR1 SGHVS, CDR2 FQNEAQ. The CDR3 consists of 15 residues. The ends were cut back, 4 bases at V and 2 bases at J, with 14 bases in the middle. The CDR3 DNA follows: TGTGCCAGCAGCTCCTTATCAAGTCTTCAAGAGACCCAGTACTTC. It specifies CASSSLSSLQETQYF.

This clonotype was observed at least ten times. This rearrangement joins TRBV5-1 to TRBJ2-2; a possible D gene is TRBD1 (5 bases). CDR3 size: 16 residues. Trimming took 0 bases from V and 1 from J, leaving 10 bases between them. The germline V gene has CDR1 SGHRS and CDR2 YFSETQ. The CDR3 loop reads CASSLGAGQNTGELFF. CDR3 bases: TGCGCCAGCAGCTTGGGCGCAGGACAGAACACCGGGGAGCTGTTTTTT.

This clonotype is medium-sized in the sample. The CDR3 nucleotides read TGTGCCAGCAGCCAAGACCGGACTAGCGGGGGCCGAGGAGATCGGTTCTTC. It encodes CASSQDRTSGGRGDRFF. The rearrangement links TRBV3-1 to TRBJ2-1, with 13 bases identical to TRBD2. The CDR3 loop spans 17 amino acids. V dropped 0 bases and J dropped 15; count of bases not matched to a gene: 14. CDR1 and CDR2 from the germline V gene are LGHDT and YNNKEL (reference sequence).

This clonotype was seen at least ten times. CDR3 loop: CSATYPQLAGRNEQFF. The CDR3 DNA sequence: TGCAGTGCTACCTATCCCCAACTAGCGGGACGCAATGAGCAGTTCTTC. This chain joins TRBV20-1 and TRBJ2-1; 10 positions match TRBD2. The length of the CDR3 is 16 residues. Germline CDR1 and CDR2: DFQATT and SNEGSKA (reference sequence). J was trimmed by 6 bases and V by 4 bases; bases with no gene match: 12.

The sample holds many counts of this clonotype. This chain joins TRBV3-1 and TRBJ2-5, with 8 bases identical to TRBD2. The CDR3 has 15 amino acids. The germline CDR1 and CDR2 sequences are LGHDT and YNNKEL (reference sequence). V shed 4 bases, J shed 2 bases, and the junction held 6 bases outside the gene matches. The CDR3 nucleotides are TGTGCCAGCAGCCGTAGCGGGACTACTCAAGAGACCCAGTACTTC. Translating gives CASSRSGTTQETQYF.

This clonotype was found many times. The genes are TRBV5-1 and TRBJ2-5; no definite D call. CDR1 SGHRS and CDR2 YFSETQ come from the germline V gene. The CDR3 has 13 residues. With 4 bases removed from V and 8 bases from J, the gap between germline ends came to 15 bases. The CDR3 sequence: CASSISQSGTQYF. CDR3 DNA: TGCGCCAGCAGCATCTCTCAATCCGGAACCCAGTACTTC. Supplemented by reference TRBV5-1 and TRBJ2-5, the full variable domain reads KAGVTQTPRYLIKTRGQQVTLSCSPISGHRSVSWYQQTPGQGLQFLFEYFSETQRNKGNFPGRFSGRQFSNSRSEMNVSTLELGDSALYLCASSISQSGTQYFGPGTRLLVL.

This clonotype was recorded at least ten times. The chain combines TRBV24-1 with TRBJ1-2, with 7 bases lining up with TRBD1. The V gene's germline CDR1 is KGHDR and CDR2 SFDVKD. CDR3 length: 14 residues. Germline trimming cut 2 bases from V and 3 bases from J; bases unmatched to any gene: 2. The CDR3 reads CATSDSTGYYGYTF. In DNA, the CDR3 is TGTGCCACCAGTGATTCGACAGGGTACTATGGCTACACCTTC.

Ten or more counts support this clonotype. This chain connects TRBV7-6 to TRBJ2-1, with TRBD2 identical over 8 bases. Unmatched junction bases numbered 8, after V lost 2 bases and J lost 8 bases. The CDR3 covers 15 residues. Per germline, CDR1 SGHVS and CDR2 FNYEAQ. CDR3 residues: CASSLMGTRKDEQFF. In nucleotides, the CDR3 is TGTGCCAGCAGCTTAATGGGGACTAGGAAGGATGAGCAGTTCTTC.

The rearrangement joins TRBV3-1 to TRBJ1-3, with D hard to call. Germline V lookup: CDR1 LGHDT, CDR2 YNNKEL (reference sequence). V lost 1 base, J lost 1 base, and 8 bases lay in between. CDR3 length equals 15 residues. The CDR3 is CASSQGVVSGNTIYF. The CDR3 DNA sequence: TGTGCCAGCAGCCAAGGGGTAGTGTCTGGAAACACCATATATTTT.

There are many counts of this clonotype. The V call is TRBV7-8, the J call TRBJ2-3; D is unclear. CDR1 and CDR2 (germline): SGHVS, FQNEAQ. The CDR3 contains 13 residues. V shed 5 bases and J shed 6 bases, with 12 bases lying between them. The CDR3 region is CASSPLPADTQYF. CDR3 nucleotide sequence: TGTGCCAGCAGCCCCCTCCCAGCGGATACGCAGTATTTT.

This clonotype was picked up many times. The chain joins TRBV5-5 to TRBJ2-3; D is undetermined. Trimming removed 0 bases at V and 2 bases at J, with 10 bases between. This CDR3 is 15 amino acids long. The germline V gene has CDR1 SGHKS and CDR2 YYEKEE (reference sequence). CDR3 amino acids: CASSLGVVLTDTQYF. The CDR3 DNA reads as TGTGCCAGCAGCTTGGGAGTAGTCCTCACAGATACGCAGTATTTT.

V is TRBV7-6 and J is TRBJ1-5; D is uncertain. The CDR3 is 13 amino acids. Germline CDR1 is SGHVS and CDR2 is FNYEAQ. Between the trimmed V and J ends, which lost 2 bases and 9 bases, there was a span of 11 bases. This CDR3 is CASSLKGDRPQHF. The CDR3, as DNA: TGTGCCAGCAGCTTAAAGGGTGACCGGCCCCAGCATTTT.

This clonotype was found many times. The chain carries TRBV7-6 and TRBJ2-7, with TRBD2 matching 8 bases. The V gene end was trimmed by 5 bases and the J gene end by 3 bases; junction bases not matched to a gene: 9. Germline V lookup: CDR1 SGHVS, CDR2 FNYEAQ. This CDR3 comprises 15 residues. Here the CDR3 DNA reads TGTGCCAGCAGCCAAGGGACTAGTTGGGGCTACGAGCAGTACTTC. It specifies CASSQGTSWGYEQYF.

This clonotype was observed at least ten times. The V gene is TRBV5-1, the J gene TRBJ2-1; TRBD2 matches at 8 bases. V was clipped by 4 bases and J by 0 bases; unmatched bases: 3. Germline V gene lookup returns CDR1 SGHRS and CDR2 YFSETQ. CDR3 size: 15 residues. CDR3 in DNA: TGCGCCAGCAGCACCAGCGGGGGCTCCTACAATGAGCAGTTCTTC. It is translated as CASSTSGGSYNEQFF. Using reference TRBV5-1 and TRBJ2-1 for the parts outside the CDR3, the full variable domain is KAGVTQTPRYLIKTRGQQVTLSCSPISGHRSVSWYQQTPGQGLQFLFEYFSETQRNKGNFPGRFSGRQFSNSRSEMNVSTLELGDSALYLCASSTSGGSYNEQFFGPGTRLTVL.

This clonotype showed up many times. This sequence joins TRBV6-5 and TRBJ2-7; D unclear. Trimming pared 6 bases from V and 3 bases from J, leaving 9 bases between. Looked up from germline, CDR1 is MNHEY and CDR2 is SVGAGI. There are 12 residues in the CDR3. CDR3 DNA: TGTGCCAGCAGGTCGGTGTTCTACGAGCAGTACTTC. As protein: CASRSVFYEQYF.

As to this clonotype: This could be a read error, since a much larger clone is one nucleotide away. J is TRBJ2-6 and V is TRBV12-3 or TRBV12-4, with a tentative D call TRBD1 (5 bases). The CDR3 has 14 amino acids. CDR3 DNA sequence: TGTGCCAGCAGCCCTCCTTCTGGGGCCAAAGTCCTGACTTTC. Amino acids: CASSPPSGAKVLTF.

Many counts were recorded for this clonotype. This rearrangement joins TRBV15 to TRBJ2-3; 13 positions match TRBD2. This CDR3 contains 17 residues. CDR1 LNHNV and CDR2 YYDKDF come from the germline V gene (reference sequence). With 0 bases clipped from V and 6 bases from J, the junction kept 6 bases outside the gene matches. The CDR3 DNA follows: TGTGCCACCAGCAGAGATACTAGCGGGAGGGCGGCGGATACGCAGTATTTT. This translates into CATSRDTSGRAADTQYF.

This clonotype turned up a few times. This chain links TRBV6-1 with TRBJ2-1; TRBD2 matches at 13 bases. Germline trimming cut 8 bases from V and 8 bases from J; bases unmatched to any gene: 9. The CDR3 spans 15 residues. Germline CDR1 MNHNS, CDR2 SASEGT. The CDR3 DNA reads TGTGCCAGCCTAGCGGGACTAGCGGGGACCCATGAGCAGTTCTTC. This encodes CASLAGLAGTHEQFF.

This clonotype was detected a few times. A much larger clone lies one base from this, so it may be a read error. V gene TRBV5-5 combines with J gene TRBJ1-5; D is uncertain. Germline values: CDR1 SGHKS, CDR2 YYEKEE (reference sequence). The CDR3 is 15 residues long. In DNA, the CDR3 is TGTGCCAGCAGCTTGGTTCCAGACACAGATCAGCACCAGCATTTT. It yields the protein CASSLVPDTDQHQHF.

This clonotype was found many times. This sequence joins TRBV5-5 and TRBJ2-1, with D possibly being TRBD2 (5 bases). The CDR3 runs to 14 residues. V was shortened by 2 bases and J by 7 bases, with 13 bases between the two germline ends. Germline-derived CDR1 and CDR2 are SGHKS and YYEKEE (reference sequence). The CDR3 region is CASSFSGRWNEQFF. The CDR3 DNA sequence: TGTGCCAGCAGCTTTTCGGGAAGGTGGAATGAGCAGTTCTTC.

At least ten counts were recorded for this clonotype. The chain employs TRBV29-1 and TRBJ2-3, with unresolved D. The germline V gene has CDR1 SQVTM and CDR2 ANQGSEA. This CDR3 has 12 amino acids. V lost 0 bases and J lost 4, with 5 bases in between. The CDR3 DNA sequence: TGCAGCGTTGAAGATCTGGCAGATACGCAGTATTTT. This gives the protein CSVEDLADTQYF.

At least ten counts were recorded for this clonotype. The rearrangement joins TRBV12-3 or TRBV12-4 to TRBJ1-6; D may be TRBD1 (6 bases). The CDR3 has 15 amino acids. Trimming took 6 bases from V and 5 from J, leaving 14 bases between them. CDR3 coding DNA: TGTGCCAGCAGAACCCCGGGGGCGGATAATTCACCCCTCCACTTT. Translating gives CASRTPGADNSPLHF.

This clonotype was detected ten times or more. The CDR3 sequence: CASSLEADTDTQYF. The CDR3 nucleotides read TGCGCCAGCAGCTTGGAGGCAGACACAGATACGCAGTATTTT. The rearrangement joins TRBV5-1 to TRBJ2-3; D unresolved. Between the trimmed V and J ends, which lost 0 bases and 2 bases, there was a span of 7 bases. The germline gives CDR1 SGHRS, CDR2 YFSETQ. CDR3 length: 14 residues. Filled out from reference TRBV5-1 and TRBJ2-3, the complete variable domain reads KAGVTQTPRYLIKTRGQQVTLSCSPISGHRSVSWYQQTPGQGLQFLFEYFSETQRNKGNFPGRFSGRQFSNSRSEMNVSTLELGDSALYLCASSLEADTDTQYFGPGTRLTVL.

This clonotype was observed at least ten times. The chain uses TRBV5-1 and TRBJ2-5, with TRBD1 matching over 8 bases. The junction had 6 bases not matched to a gene; V was cut back by 1 base and J by 4 bases. CDR1 and CDR2 (germline): SGHRS, YFSETQ. This CDR3 has 15 amino acids. In nucleotides, the CDR3 is TGCGCCAGCAGCTTGTTCCAGGGGGCATCAGAGACCCAGTACTTC. It encodes CASSLFQGASETQYF.

This clonotype was seen repeatedly, ten times or more. The chain joins TRBV7-8 to TRBJ1-1, with D uncertain. The V end lost 4 bases, the J end lost 0 bases, and 6 bases lay between the germline ends. The CDR3 extends over 13 amino acids. Per the germline V gene, CDR1 is SGHVS and CDR2 is FQNEAQ. The CDR3 region has the DNA TGTGCCAGCAGCTCCAGAATGAACACTGAAGCTTTCTTT. This sequence encodes CASSSRMNTEAFF.

With regard to this clonotype: With a much larger clone just one base away, this may be a read error. The chain employs TRBV6-5 and TRBJ1-2; the match to TRBD1 covers 8 bases. The CDR3 length is 13 residues. The junction had 5 bases not matched to a gene; V was cut back by 5 bases and J by 6 bases. CDR1 and CDR2 (germline): MNHEY, SVGAGI. Written as DNA, the CDR3 is TGTGCCAGCAGTACTACAGGGGGAAATGGCTACACCTTC. Protein product: CASSTTGGNGYTF.